This entry describes one TCR beta chain. The V end lost 2 bases, the J end lost 5 bases, and 10 bases lay between the germline ends. The CDR3 runs to 14 residues. CDR1 is KGHSH and CDR2 is LQKENI in the germline V gene. Clones were sequenced by immunoSEQ multiplex PCR, and TCRdb holds only the in-frame ones, with some missing. The sample has about 100,000 clones; about 89% are singletons. The data were obtained in a study of control samples from healthy donors and cancer patients. Sequenced material: blood. The TCR sequence derives from a man aged 30 to 39 in good health. The V and J genes are TRBV18 and TRBJ1-5; perhaps TRBD1 as D (5 bases). CDR3 amino acids: CASSPGDWDQPQHF. DNA of the CDR3: TGTGCCAGCTCACCAGGGGACTGGGATCAGCCCCAGCATTTT.